The 14 T cell receptor beta chains presented below share a single source sample, sequenced in a study of human T cells and chemical hapten exposure. Unseparated into fractions, whole blood served as the source from which total RNA was extracted. What the library attached to individual cDNA molecules were unique molecular identifiers. TCRdb called the reads again in MiXCR, with one record for every CDR3 protein. The table includes 100,000 to 150,000 distinct CDR3 sequences, about 7.7% detected once. Sequenced material: whole blood. The receptors originated from a human donor in good health. Some clones in this sample may be carry-over from other donors' samples.

This clonotype has only one observation. J is TRBJ2-2 and V is TRBV15; no firm D call. Per germline, CDR1 LNHNV and CDR2 YYDKDF (reference sequence). Trimming left V 1 base short and J 2 bases short, with 8 bases between. CDR3 length: 15 amino acids. The CDR3 sequence is CATSRGFENTGELFF. The DNA for the CDR3 is TGTGCCACCAGCAGAGGATTCGAAAACACCGGGGAGCTGTTTTTT. Drawing the rest from reference TRBV15 and TRBJ2-2, the complete variable domain is DAMVIQNPRYQVTQFGKPVTLSCSQTLNHNVMYWYQQKSSQAPKLLFHYYDKDFNNEADTPDNFQSRRPNTSFCFLDIRSPGLGDTAMYLCATSRGFENTGELFFGEGSRLTVL.

This clonotype was detected ten times or more. J is TRBJ1-3 and V is TRBV16; D not certain. Germline lookup yields CDR1 KGHSY and CDR2 FQNENV. This CDR3 is built from 15 residues. Trimming pared 0 bases from V and 4 bases from J, leaving 10 bases between. This chain's CDR3 is CASSQSESPGNTIYF. CDR3 nucleotide sequence: TGTGCCAGCAGCCAATCTGAGAGCCCCGGAAACACCATATATTTT.

There are a few counts of this clonotype. The chain has TRBV29-1 and TRBJ2-2; no clear D. The CDR3 extends over 12 amino acids. The germline CDR1 and CDR2 sequences are SQVTM and ANQGSEA. V dropped 1 base and J dropped 8 bases, with 8 bases sitting between them. This CDR3 is CSVEVFRGELFF. CDR3 nucleotides: TGCAGCGTTGAAGTCTTTCGGGGGGAGCTGTTTTTT.

This clonotype was detected only a few times. The chain carries TRBV2 and TRBJ2-1; tentative D call: TRBD2 (5 bases). This CDR3 spans 17 amino acids. The V and J ends lost 5 bases and 2 bases respectively, with 19 bases between them. Germline V gene sequence: CDR1 SNHLY, CDR2 FYNNEI. The CDR3 is CASSNPLEGITYNEQFF. The CDR3 DNA follows: TGTGCCAGCAGTAATCCTCTAGAGGGAATCACCTACAATGAGCAGTTCTTC.

This chain uses TRBV7-9 with TRBJ2-7, with D perhaps matching TRBD1 or TRBD2 (5 bases each). Germline CDR1 reads SEHNR; CDR2 reads FQNEAQ (reference sequence). Trimming stripped 5 bases from V and 2 bases from J, with 13 bases between. This CDR3 is built from 14 residues. The CDR3 region is CASSAKPGPYEQYF. The CDR3, as DNA: TGTGCCAGCAGCGCAAAACCGGGACCCTACGAGCAGTACTTC.

The table lists this clonotype with a few counts. The chain joins TRBV5-4 to TRBJ2-2; D is unresolved. V was shortened by 1 base and J by 5 bases, with 6 bases between the two germline ends. This CDR3 spans 13 amino acids. From germline, CDR1 is SGHNT and CDR2 YYREEE (reference sequence). The CDR3 nucleotides are TGTGCCAGCAGCTTGTTGCCAACCGGGGAGCTGTTTTTT. Translating it yields CASSLLPTGELFF. Supplemented by reference TRBV5-4 and TRBJ2-2, the full variable domain reads ETGVTQSPTHLIKTRGQQVTLRCSSQSGHNTVSWYQQALGQGPQFIFQYYREEENGRGNFPPRFSGLQFPNYSSELNVNALELDDSALYLCASSLLPTGELFFGEGSRLTVL.

Remarks on this clonotype: One base away lies a much larger clone, so this may be a sequencing read error. This chain links TRBV12-3 or TRBV12-4 with TRBJ2-7; 8 bases map to TRBD2. This CDR3 is 15 amino acids long. J gave up 6 bases and V 3 bases, and 10 bases lay outside the gene matches. CDR3 sequence: CASSLGLTGGSEQYF. CDR3 DNA sequence: TGTGCCAGCAGTTTGGGACTAACGGGAGGGAGCGAGCAGTACTTC.

This clonotype showed up just a few times. The chain employs TRBV5-1 and TRBJ1-3; D remains unclear. Trimming removed 1 base from V and 0 bases from J, with 11 bases in between. Germline V gives CDR1 SGHRS, CDR2 YFSETQ. There are 16 residues in the CDR3. The CDR3 is CASSLQVSGSGNTIYF. The CDR3 nucleotides are TGCGCCAGCAGCTTGCAGGTCTCCGGCTCTGGAAACACCATATATTTT.

The rearrangement joins TRBV6-5 to TRBJ1-5; D perhaps matches TRBD1 (5 bases). V lost 0 bases and J 7 bases, leaving 13 bases between the germline ends. From germline, CDR1 is MNHEY and CDR2 SVGAGI. The CDR3 contains 15 residues. The CDR3 loop is CASSYSAGSGQPQHF. In DNA form, the CDR3 reads TGTGCCAGCAGTTACTCGGCAGGGTCGGGGCAGCCCCAGCATTTT.

This clonotype occurred a few times. The gene calls are TRBV29-1 and TRBJ2-4; D not resolved. V was pared by 7 bases and J by 4 bases, with 14 bases between. CDR3 length: 13 residues. CDR1 and CDR2 (germline): SQVTM, ANQGSEA. CDR3 sequence: CSATQDQKNIQYF. DNA of the CDR3: TGCAGCGCTACCCAGGACCAAAAAAACATTCAGTACTTC. The variable domain in full, completed from reference TRBV29-1 and TRBJ2-4, reads SAVISQKPSRDICQRGTSLTIQCQVDSQVTMMFWYRQQPGQSLTLIATANQGSEATYESGFVIDKFPISRPNLTFSTLTVSNMSPEDSSIYLCSATQDQKNIQYFGAGTRLSVL.

The V gene is TRBV7-2, the J gene TRBJ1-2, with 7 nucleotides matching TRBD1. The CDR3 is 14 amino acids. Per the germline V gene, CDR1 is SGHTA and CDR2 is FQGNSA. V was clipped by 5 bases and J by 2 bases; unmatched bases: 5. CDR3 in amino acids: CASSRQGKNYGYTF. CDR3 DNA: TGTGCCAGCAGCCGACAGGGAAAGAACTATGGCTACACCTTC.

J is TRBJ2-5 and V is TRBV10-3, with 10 bases matching TRBD2. Germline V gives CDR1 ENHRY, CDR2 SYGVKD. The CDR3 contains 14 residues. With V trimmed by 4 bases and J by 3 bases, 2 bases remained unmatched. CDR3 residues: CAISGTSGEETQYF. CDR3 coding DNA: TGTGCCATCAGTGGGACTAGCGGCGAAGAGACCCAGTACTTC.

This clonotype was seen a few times. CDR3 amino acids: CASSMQGSSSYNSPLHF. The CDR3 DNA follows: TGTGCCAGCAGTATGCAGGGCTCAAGCTCCTATAATTCACCCCTCCACTTT. The V and J genes are TRBV27 and TRBJ1-6, with a possible D match to TRBD1 (5 bases). The CDR3 runs to 17 residues. Germline V CDR1 and CDR2: MNHEY, SMNVEV (reference sequence). Trimming stripped 5 bases from V and 0 bases from J, with 14 bases between.

This clonotype has only a few counts. This sequence joins TRBV20-1 and TRBJ2-3, with TRBD2 matching 10 bases. The germline gives CDR1 DFQATT, CDR2 SNEGSKA (reference sequence). This CDR3 contains 19 residues. The V gene end was trimmed by 1 base and the J gene end by 3 bases; junction bases not matched to a gene: 16. The CDR3 loop is CSARVGSGGPGRRTDTQYF. The CDR3 DNA reads as TGCAGTGCTAGAGTGGGTAGCGGGGGGCCCGGCCGGAGGACAGATACGCAGTATTTT.